Shown below are 8 T cell receptor beta chains from a single sample sequenced in a study of OX40 agonist ivuxolimab in advanced cancers. Sequenced by immunoSEQ multiplex PCR; TCRdb stores in-frame clones only, minus some. The sample lists tens of thousands of clones; approximately 88% were seen once. Sample: CD4+ or CD8+ T cells sorted from blood, taken in a trial of the OX40 agonist ivuxolimab. The source of these receptors is an adult with an advanced solid tumor such as melanoma, head and neck, liver or kidney cancer.

The chain carries TRBV28 and TRBJ1-4; no clear D. Germline V gene data show CDR1 as MDHEN and CDR2 as SYDVKM. The V end lost 6 bases, the J end lost 0 bases, and 8 bases lay between the germline ends. The CDR3 contains 14 residues. The CDR3 protein is CASRRQATNEKLFF. The CDR3 DNA reads as TGTGCCAGCAGGCGACAAGCAACTAATGAAAAACTGTTTTTT.

The CDR3 region is CATAGLAERQETQYF. The DNA for the CDR3 is TGTGCCACCGCGGGGCTAGCGGAGAGACAAGAGACCCAGTACTTC. This sequence joins TRBV7-9 and TRBJ2-5; 7 bases match TRBD2. Looked up from germline, CDR1 is SEHNR and CDR2 is FQNEAQ (reference sequence). This CDR3 has 15 amino acids. The J segment lost 2 bases and the V segment lost 10 bases, leaving 13 bases of the junction unmatched.

DNA for the CDR3: TGTGCCATCAGTGATCTCGACAGGAGCACCTACGAGCAGTACTTC. Amino acids: CAISDLDRSTYEQYF. This rearrangement joins TRBV10-3 to TRBJ2-7; D perhaps matches TRBD1 (6 bases). Germline-derived CDR1 and CDR2 are ENHRY and SYGVKD. CDR3 length: 15 residues. V dropped 3 bases and J dropped 2 bases, with 14 bases sitting between them.

V gene TRBV4-3 combines with J gene TRBJ1-2; maybe TRBD1 (5 bases). This CDR3 has 16 amino acids. CDR1 and CDR2 from the germline V gene are LGHNA and YSLEER. The V end lost 0 bases, the J end lost 5 bases, and 16 bases lay between the germline ends. CDR3 region: CASSQDPSGLSYGYTF. Written as DNA, the CDR3 is TGCGCCAGCAGCCAAGACCCCTCGGGACTGAGTTATGGCTACACCTTC.

The chain combines TRBV6-1 with TRBJ2-5; 7 bases are shared with TRBD2. The germline gives CDR1 MNHNS, CDR2 SASEGT. The CDR3 has 15 residues. Trimming took 3 bases from V and 2 from J; bases not matched to a gene: 6. The CDR3 DNA reads TGTGCCAGCAGTGACGGGAGGATGATTCAAGAGACCCAGTACTTC. Translated, it gives CASSDGRMIQETQYF.

The chain couples TRBV7-8 to TRBJ1-4; D is ambiguous. The germline V gene has CDR1 SGHVS and CDR2 FQNEAQ. The CDR3 spans 14 residues. Trimming pared 3 bases from V and 6 bases from J, leaving 11 bases between. The CDR3 reads CASSFLASDEKLFF. In nucleotides, the CDR3 is TGTGCCAGCAGCTTTTTGGCCTCGGATGAAAAACTGTTTTTT.

The V and J genes are TRBV30 and TRBJ2-1; a possible D gene is TRBD2 (5 bases). From germline, CDR1 is GTSNPN and CDR2 SVGIG (reference sequence). The CDR3 is 14 residues long. Trimming pared 3 bases from V and 8 bases from J, leaving 17 bases between. The CDR3 region is CAWSMGSGIDEQFF. The CDR3 bases are TGTGCCTGGAGCATGGGGTCGGGGATCGATGAGCAGTTCTTC.

A few counts support this clone. The V gene is TRBV14, the J gene TRBJ1-5; 9 nucleotides align to TRBD1. CDR3 length equals 17 residues. Germline values: CDR1 SGHDN, CDR2 FVKESK. V shed 4 bases, J shed 3 bases, and the junction held 10 bases outside the gene matches. This CDR3 is CASSPGTGRSDNQPQHF. The CDR3 coding sequence is TGTGCCAGCAGCCCCGGGACAGGGAGGTCGGACAATCAGCCCCAGCATTTT.